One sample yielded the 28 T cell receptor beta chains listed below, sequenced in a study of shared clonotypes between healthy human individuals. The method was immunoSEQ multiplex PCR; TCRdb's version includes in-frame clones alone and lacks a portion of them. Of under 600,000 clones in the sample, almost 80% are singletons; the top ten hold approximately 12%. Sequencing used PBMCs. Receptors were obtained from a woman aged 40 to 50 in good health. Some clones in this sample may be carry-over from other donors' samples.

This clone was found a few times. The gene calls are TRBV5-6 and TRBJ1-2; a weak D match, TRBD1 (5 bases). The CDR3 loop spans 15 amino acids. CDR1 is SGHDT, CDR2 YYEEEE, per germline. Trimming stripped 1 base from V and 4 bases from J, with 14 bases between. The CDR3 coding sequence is TGTGCCAGCAGCTTGTGGTCTGGGGCGGCCTATGGCTACACCTTC. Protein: CASSLWSGAAYGYTF. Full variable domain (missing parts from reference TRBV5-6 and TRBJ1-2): DAGVTQSPTHLIKTRGQQVTLRCSPKSGHDTVSWYQQALGQGPQFIFQYYEEEERQRGNFPDRFSGHQFPNYSSELNVNALLLGDSALYLCASSLWSGAAYGYTFGSGTRLTVV.

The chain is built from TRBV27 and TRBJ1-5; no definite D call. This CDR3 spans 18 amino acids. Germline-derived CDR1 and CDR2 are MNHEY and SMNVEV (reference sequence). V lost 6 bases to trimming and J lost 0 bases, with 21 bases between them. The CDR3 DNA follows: TGTGCCAGCAGACCCTATGTGGGAGGCGGGTATAGCAATCAGCCCCAGCATTTT. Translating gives CASRPYVGGGYSNQPQHF.

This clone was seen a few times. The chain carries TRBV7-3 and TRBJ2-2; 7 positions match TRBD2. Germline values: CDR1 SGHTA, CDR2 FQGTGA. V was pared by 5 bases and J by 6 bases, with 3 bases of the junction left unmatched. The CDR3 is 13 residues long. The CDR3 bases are TGTGCCAGCAGCAGACTAGCATCCGGGGAGCTGTTTTTT. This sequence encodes CASSRLASGELFF.

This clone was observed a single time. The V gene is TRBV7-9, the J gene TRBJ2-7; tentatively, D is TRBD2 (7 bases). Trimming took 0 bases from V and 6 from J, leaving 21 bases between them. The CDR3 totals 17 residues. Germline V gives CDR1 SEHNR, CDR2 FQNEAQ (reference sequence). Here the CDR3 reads CASSLAGGGSTSGEQYF. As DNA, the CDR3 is TGTGCCAGCAGCTTAGCGGGGGGCGGGAGCACCTCGGGCGAGCAGTACTTC.

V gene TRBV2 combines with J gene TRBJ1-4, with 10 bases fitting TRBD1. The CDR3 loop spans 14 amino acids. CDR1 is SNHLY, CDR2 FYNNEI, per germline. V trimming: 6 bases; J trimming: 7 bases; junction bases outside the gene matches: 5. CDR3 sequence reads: CASRGTGVAEKLFF. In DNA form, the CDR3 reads TGTGCCAGCAGGGGGACAGGGGTTGCTGAAAAACTGTTTTTT.

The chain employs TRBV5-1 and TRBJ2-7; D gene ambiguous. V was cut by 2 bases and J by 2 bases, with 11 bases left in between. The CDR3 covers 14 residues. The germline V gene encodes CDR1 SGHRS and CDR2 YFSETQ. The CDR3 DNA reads TGCGCCAGCAGCTTCGGACCCTCGACCTACGAGCAGTACTTC. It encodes CASSFGPSTYEQYF.

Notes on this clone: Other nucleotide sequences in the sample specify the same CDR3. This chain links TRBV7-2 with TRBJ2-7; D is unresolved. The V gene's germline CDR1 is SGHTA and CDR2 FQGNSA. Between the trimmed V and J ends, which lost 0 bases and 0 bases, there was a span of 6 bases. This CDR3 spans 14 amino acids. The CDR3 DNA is TGTGCCAGCAGCTTAGCAGGTCGCTCCTACGAGCAGTACTTC. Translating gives CASSLAGRSYEQYF.

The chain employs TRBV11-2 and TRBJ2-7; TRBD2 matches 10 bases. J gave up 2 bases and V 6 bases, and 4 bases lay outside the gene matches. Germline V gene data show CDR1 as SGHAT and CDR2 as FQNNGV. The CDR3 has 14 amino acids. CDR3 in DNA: TGTGCCAGCAGATCTAGCGGGAGTCCCTACGAGCAGTACTTC. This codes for CASRSSGSPYEQYF.

The CDR3 DNA sequence: TGTGCCAGCAGCTTTACGGGACAGGGCTACAATGAGCAGTTCTTC. It codes for CASSFTGQGYNEQFF. The V gene is TRBV7-3, the J gene TRBJ2-1; 9 bases match TRBD1. V was pared by 3 bases and J by 3 bases, with 3 bases of the junction left unmatched. This CDR3 is built from 15 residues. Germline CDR1 and CDR2: SGHTA and FQGTGA.

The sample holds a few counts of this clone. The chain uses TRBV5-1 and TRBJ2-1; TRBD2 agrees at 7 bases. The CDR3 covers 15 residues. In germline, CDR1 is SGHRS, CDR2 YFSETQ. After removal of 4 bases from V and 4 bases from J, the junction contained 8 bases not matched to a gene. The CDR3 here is CASSDASGTYNEQFF. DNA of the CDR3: TGCGCCAGCAGCGACGCTAGCGGAACTTACAATGAGCAGTTCTTC.

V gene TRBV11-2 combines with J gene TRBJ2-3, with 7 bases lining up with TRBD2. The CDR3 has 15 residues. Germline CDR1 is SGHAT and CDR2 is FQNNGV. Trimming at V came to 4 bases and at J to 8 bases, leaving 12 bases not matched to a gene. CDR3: CASSSNSVAGLTQYF. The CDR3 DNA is TGTGCCAGCAGCTCAAATTCGGTAGCGGGTCTTACGCAGTATTTT. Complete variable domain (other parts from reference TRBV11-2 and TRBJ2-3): EAGVAQSPRYKIIEKRQSVAFWCNPISGHATLYWYQQILGQGPKLLIQFQNNGVVDDSQLPKDRFSAERLKGVDSTLKIQPAKLEDSAVYLCASSSNSVAGLTQYFGPGTRLTVL.

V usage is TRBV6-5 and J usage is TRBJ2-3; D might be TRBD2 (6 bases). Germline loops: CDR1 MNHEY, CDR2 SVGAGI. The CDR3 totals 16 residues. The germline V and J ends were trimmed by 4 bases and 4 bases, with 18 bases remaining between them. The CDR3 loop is CASSSQPATSSDTQYF. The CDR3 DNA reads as TGTGCCAGCAGTTCGCAACCCGCAACTAGCTCAGATACGCAGTATTTT.

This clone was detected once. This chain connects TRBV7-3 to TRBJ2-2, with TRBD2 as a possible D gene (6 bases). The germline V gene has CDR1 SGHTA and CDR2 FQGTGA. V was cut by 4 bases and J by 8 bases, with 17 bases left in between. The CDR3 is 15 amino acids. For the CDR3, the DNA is TGTGCCAGCAGCTCGACCGGGAGTCTGAAAGGGGAGCTGTTTTTT. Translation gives CASSSTGSLKGELFF. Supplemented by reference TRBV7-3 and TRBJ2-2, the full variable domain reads GAGVSQTPSNKVTEKGKYVELRCDPISGHTALYWYRQSLGQGPEFLIYFQGTGAADDSGLPNDRFFAVRPEGSVSTLKIQRTERGDSAVYLCASSSTGSLKGELFFGEGSRLTVL.

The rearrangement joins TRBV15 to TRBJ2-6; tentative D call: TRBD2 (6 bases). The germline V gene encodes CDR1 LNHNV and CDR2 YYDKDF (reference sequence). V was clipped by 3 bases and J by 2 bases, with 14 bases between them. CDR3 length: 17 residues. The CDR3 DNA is TGTGCCACCAGCAGGGCTCCGCCGGGGGCTGGGGCCAACGTCCTGACTTTC. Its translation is CATSRAPPGAGANVLTF.

CDR3 region: CASRFEDFCPYNEQFF. In DNA form, the CDR3 reads TGTGCAAGTCGCTTCGAGGACTTCTGTCCGTACAATGAGCAGTTCTTC. This chain uses TRBV12-2 with TRBJ2-1; the DNA was not compared with TRBD2, the D call given in the table. TRBV12-2 is a recognized pseudogene. This CDR3 has 16 residues.

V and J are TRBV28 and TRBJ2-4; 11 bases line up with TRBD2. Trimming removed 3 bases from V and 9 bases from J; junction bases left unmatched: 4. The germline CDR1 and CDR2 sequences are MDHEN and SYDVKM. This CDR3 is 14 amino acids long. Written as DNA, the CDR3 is TGTGCCAGCAGTTTCTTTAGCGGGAGGGGCATTCAGTACTTC. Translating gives CASSFFSGRGIQYF. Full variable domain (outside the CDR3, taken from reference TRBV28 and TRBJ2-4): DVKVTQSSRYLVKRTGEKVFLECVQDMDHENMFWYRQDPGLGLRLIYFSYDVKMKEKGDIPEGYSVSREKKERFSLILESASTNQTSMYLCASSFFSGRGIQYFGAGTRLSVL.

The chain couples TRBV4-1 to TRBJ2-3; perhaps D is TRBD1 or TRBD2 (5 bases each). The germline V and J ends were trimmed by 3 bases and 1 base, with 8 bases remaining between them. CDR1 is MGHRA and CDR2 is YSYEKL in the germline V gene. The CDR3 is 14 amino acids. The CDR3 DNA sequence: TGCGCCAGCAGCCAGAGGGACCGCACAGATACGCAGTATTTT. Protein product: CASSQRDRTDTQYF.

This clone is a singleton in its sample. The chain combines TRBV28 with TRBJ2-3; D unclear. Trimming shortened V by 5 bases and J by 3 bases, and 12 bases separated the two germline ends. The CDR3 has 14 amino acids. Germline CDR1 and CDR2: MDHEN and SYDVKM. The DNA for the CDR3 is TGTGCCAGCAGTACCCCCTCTTTGACAGATACGCAGTATTTT. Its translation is CASSTPSLTDTQYF.

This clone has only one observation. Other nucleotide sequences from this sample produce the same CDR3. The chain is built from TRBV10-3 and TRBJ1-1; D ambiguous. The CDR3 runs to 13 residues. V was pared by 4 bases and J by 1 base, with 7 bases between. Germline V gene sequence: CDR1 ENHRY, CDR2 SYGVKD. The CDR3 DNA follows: TGTGCCATCAGTGGGACCGAGAACACTGAAGCTTTCTTT. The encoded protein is CAISGTENTEAFF.

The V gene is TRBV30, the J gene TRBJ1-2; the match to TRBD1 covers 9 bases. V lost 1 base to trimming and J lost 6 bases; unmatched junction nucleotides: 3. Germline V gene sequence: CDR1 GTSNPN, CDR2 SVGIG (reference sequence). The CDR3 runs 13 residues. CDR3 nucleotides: TGTGCCTGGAGTGGGACAGGGGAGAATGGCTACACCTTC. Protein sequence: CAWSGTGENGYTF.

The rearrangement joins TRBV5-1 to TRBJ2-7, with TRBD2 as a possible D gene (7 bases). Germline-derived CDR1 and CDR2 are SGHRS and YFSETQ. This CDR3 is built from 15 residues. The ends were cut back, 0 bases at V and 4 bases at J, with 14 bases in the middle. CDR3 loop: CASSLVGGGLYEQYF. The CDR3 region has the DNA TGCGCCAGCAGCTTGGTAGGGGGAGGGCTGTACGAGCAGTACTTC.

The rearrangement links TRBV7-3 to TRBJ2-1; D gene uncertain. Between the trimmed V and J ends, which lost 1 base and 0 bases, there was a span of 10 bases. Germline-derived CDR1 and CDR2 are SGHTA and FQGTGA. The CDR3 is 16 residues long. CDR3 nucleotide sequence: TGTGCCAGCAGCTTAATGCCGACCGACTCCTACAATGAGCAGTTCTTC. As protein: CASSLMPTDSYNEQFF.

CDR3 nucleotides: TGTGCCAGCAATTCCCGGGCTACTAATGAAAAACTGTTTTTT. It encodes CASNSRATNEKLFF. V usage is TRBV28 and J usage is TRBJ1-4; the D is unclear. Trimming took off 7 bases at V and 2 bases at J, with 11 bases between the two ends. Germline V CDR1 and CDR2: MDHEN, SYDVKM. This CDR3 contains 14 residues.

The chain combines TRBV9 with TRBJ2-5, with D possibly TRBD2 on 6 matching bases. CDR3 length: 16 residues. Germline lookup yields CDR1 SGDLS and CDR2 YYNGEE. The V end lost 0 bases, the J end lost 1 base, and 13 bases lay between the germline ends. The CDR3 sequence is CASSVATGLGQETQYF. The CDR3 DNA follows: TGTGCCAGCAGCGTAGCTACGGGACTGGGCCAAGAGACCCAGTACTTC.

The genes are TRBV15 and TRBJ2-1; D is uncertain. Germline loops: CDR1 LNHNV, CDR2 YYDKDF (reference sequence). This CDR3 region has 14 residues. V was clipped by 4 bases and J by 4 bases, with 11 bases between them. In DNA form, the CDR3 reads TGTGCCACCAGCATGTCACGCACTTACAATGAGCAGTTCTTC. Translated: CATSMSRTYNEQFF.

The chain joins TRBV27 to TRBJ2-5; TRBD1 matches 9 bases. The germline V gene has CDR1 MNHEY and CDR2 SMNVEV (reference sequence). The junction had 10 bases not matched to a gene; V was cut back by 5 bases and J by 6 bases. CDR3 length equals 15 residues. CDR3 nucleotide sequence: TGTGCCAGCAGTCCACAGGGGGCGCGCCTGAAGACCCAGTACTTC. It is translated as CASSPQGARLKTQYF.

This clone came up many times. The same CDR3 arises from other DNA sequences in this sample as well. The CDR3 here is CASSLLPTSGNEQFF. The CDR3 DNA follows: TGCGCCAGCAGCTTGCTACCCACTAGTGGCAATGAGCAGTTCTTC. This chain connects TRBV5-1 to TRBJ2-1; D is perhaps TRBD2 (5 bases). CDR1 SGHRS and CDR2 YFSETQ come from the germline V gene. The CDR3 covers 15 residues. Trimming took off 1 base at V and 6 bases at J, with 14 bases between the two ends.

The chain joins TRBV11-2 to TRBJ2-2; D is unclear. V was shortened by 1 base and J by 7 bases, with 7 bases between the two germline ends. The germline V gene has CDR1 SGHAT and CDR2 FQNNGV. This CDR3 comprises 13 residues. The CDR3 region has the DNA TGTGCCAGCAGCTTAGGGACCGGCGGGGAGCTGTTTTTT. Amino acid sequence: CASSLGTGGELFF. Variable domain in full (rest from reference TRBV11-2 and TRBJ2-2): EAGVAQSPRYKIIEKRQSVAFWCNPISGHATLYWYQQILGQGPKLLIQFQNNGVVDDSQLPKDRFSAERLKGVDSTLKIQPAKLEDSAVYLCASSLGTGGELFFGEGSRLTVL.